A selection of T cell receptor beta chains follows, all from one sample in a study of blood T cell repertoires in COVID-19. Here immunoSEQ multiplex PCR was the method, and the copy in TCRdb shows in-frame clones only, minus some. The sample has around 120,000 clones, 88% seen once. Sample: peripheral blood. These receptors came from a human donor in a cohort sampled during active COVID-19. The CDR3 runs from the conserved cysteine through the conserved F or W. D genes are given only for firm matches.

D | J | V | DNA | CDR3
NA | TRBJ2-6 | TRBV2 | TGTGCCAGCAGTGACAGGGCCGGGGCCAACGTCCTGACTTTC | CASSDRAGANVLTF
NA | TRBJ2-7 | TRBV7-6 | TGTGCCAGCAGCTTAGCTAGCGAAGCCCCCGGGGGCGAGCAGTACTTC | CASSLASEAPGGEQYF
NA | TRBJ2-7 | TRBV10-1 | TGCGCCAGCAGTGAGTCAGGGAGCTACGAGCAGTACTTC | CASSESGSYEQYF
TRBD2 | TRBJ2-7 | TRBV5-1 | TGCGCCAGCAGCTATAGCGGGAGTAAGTCCTACGAGCAGTACTTC | CASSYSGSKSYEQYF
NA | TRBJ2-7 | TRBV19 | TGTGCCAGTAACGCCGGTCGGGGCTACGAGCAGTACTTC | CASNAGRGYEQYF
NA | TRBJ1-2 | TRBV1 | TGCACCAGCAGCCAAGATGACAGGGTAACGGGTGGCTACACCTTC | CTSSQDDRVTGGYTF
TRBD1 | TRBJ1-4 | TRBV3-1/TRBV3-2 | TGTGCCAGCAGCCAAGGGGACAGAGGTTGGAAACTGTTTTTT | CASSQGDRGWKLFF
TRBD1 | TRBJ1-1 | TRBV29-1 | TGCAGCGTGACAGGGGGAGGCACTGAAGCTTTCTTT | CSVTGGGTEAFF
TRBD2 | TRBJ2-7 | TRBV19 | TGTGCCAGTAACTTGGGACTAGCGGGAGAGGGAAACGAGCAGTACTTC | CASNLGLAGEGNEQYF
NA | TRBJ2-7 | TRBV5-1 | TGCGCCAGCAGCTTCACAGGGAGCTCCTACGAGCAGTACTTC | CASSFTGSSYEQYF